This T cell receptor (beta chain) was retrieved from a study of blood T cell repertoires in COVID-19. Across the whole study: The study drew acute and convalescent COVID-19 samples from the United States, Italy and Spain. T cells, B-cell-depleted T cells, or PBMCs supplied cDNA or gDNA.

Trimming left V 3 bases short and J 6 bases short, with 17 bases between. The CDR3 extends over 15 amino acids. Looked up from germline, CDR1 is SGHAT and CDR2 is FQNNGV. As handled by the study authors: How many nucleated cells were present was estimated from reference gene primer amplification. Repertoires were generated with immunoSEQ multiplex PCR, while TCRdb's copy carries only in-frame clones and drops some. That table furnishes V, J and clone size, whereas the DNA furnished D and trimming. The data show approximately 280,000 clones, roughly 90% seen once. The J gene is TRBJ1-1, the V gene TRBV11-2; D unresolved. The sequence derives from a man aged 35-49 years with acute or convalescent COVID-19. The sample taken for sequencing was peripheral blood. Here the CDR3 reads CASSFRTGERAEAFF. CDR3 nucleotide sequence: TGTGCCAGCAGCTTTAGGACGGGTGAGAGGGCTGAAGCTTTCTTT.